This TCR beta chain was retrieved from a study of blood T cell repertoires in COVID-19. Study summary: Specimens from acute and convalescent COVID-19 originated in the United States, Italy and Spain. PBMCs, B-cell-depleted T cells, or T cells provided the cDNA or gDNA that made up the material.

Authors' data handling: Cell counts per sample came from amplifying reference gene primers. The data were produced by immunoSEQ multiplex PCR, yet TCRdb's version contains in-frame clones alone and is incomplete. V, J and clone size were drawn from that table, and D and trimming were deduced from the DNA. This table has 150,000 to 200,000 clones, roughly three quarters appearing once. The TCR sequence derives from a woman between 45 and 60 years old with active or convalescent COVID-19. Sequenced input: peripheral blood.

CDR3 loop: CASREKVYNSPLHF. In DNA, the CDR3 is TGTGCCAGCAGGGAGAAGGTCTATAATTCACCCCTCCACTTT. The chain links TRBV6-5 to TRBJ1-6; no reliable D call. V was pared by 6 bases and J by 3 bases, with 9 bases between. The CDR3 runs 14 residues. Germline V gene lookup returns CDR1 MNHEY and CDR2 SVGAGI.